Presented here are 26 T cell receptor beta chains from one specimen sequenced in a study of blood T cell repertoires in COVID-19. The table came from immunoSEQ multiplex PCR; TCRdb's copy has only in-frame clones and leaves some out. The sample shows some 360,000 clones, roughly nine tenths of them seen only once. Sequencing was carried out using peripheral blood. These receptors were obtained from a woman aged 60-70 years with COVID-19, enrolled during active disease.

This chain links TRBV11-1 with TRBJ2-1; 8 nucleotides line up with TRBD2. V lost 0 bases, J lost 0 bases, and 1 base stayed unmatched. There are 16 residues in the CDR3. Germline V CDR1 and CDR2: SGHAT, FQDESV (reference sequence). CDR3 residues: CASSLASGGSYNEQFF. The CDR3 DNA sequence: TGTGCCAGCAGCTTAGCGAGCGGGGGCTCCTACAATGAGCAGTTCTTC.

J is TRBJ1-5 and V is TRBV28, with D hard to call. This CDR3 has 15 residues. With 3 bases removed from V and 1 base from J, the gap between germline ends came to 10 bases. Looked up from germline, CDR1 is MDHEN and CDR2 is SYDVKM. The CDR3 nucleotides are TGTGCCAGCAGTTTCATACCCAGGAGCAATCAGCCCCAGCATTTT. Protein product: CASSFIPRSNQPQHF.

In nucleotides, the CDR3 is TGTGCTAGTGCCCTAGGGACAGGGAGTGACTCTAACTATGGCTACACCTTC. Translated: CASALGTGSDSNYGYTF. V usage is TRBV12-5 and J usage is TRBJ1-2; 9 bases agree with TRBD1. The CDR3 has 17 amino acids. Per germline, CDR1 LGHNT and CDR2 FRNRAP. After removal of 7 bases from V and 0 bases from J, the junction contained 12 bases not matched to a gene.

CDR3 in amino acids: CASSLVSYEQYF. CDR3 nucleotide sequence: TGTGCCAGCAGCTTAGTCAGCTACGAGCAGTACTTC. V and J are TRBV7-2 and TRBJ2-7; D is unresolved. Germline assignment: CDR1 SGHTA and CDR2 FQGNSA. This CDR3 has 12 residues. V was shortened by 1 base and J by 3 bases, with 4 bases between the two germline ends.

The V call is TRBV18, the J call TRBJ2-2, with unresolved D. This CDR3 has 14 amino acids. Germline lookup yields CDR1 KGHSH and CDR2 LQKENI. Trimming took off 0 bases at V and 6 bases at J, with 8 bases between the two ends. CDR3 in DNA: TGTGCCAGCTCACCACCGAGGTTGGCCGGGGAGCTGTTTTTT. It specifies CASSPPRLAGELFF. The full variable domain, its missing parts supplied by reference TRBV18 and TRBJ2-2, is NAGVMQNPRHLVRRRGQEARLRCSPMKGHSHVYWYRQLPEEGLKFMVYLQKENIIDESGMPKERFSAEFPKEGPSILRIQQVVRGDSAAYFCASSPPRLAGELFFGEGSRLTVL.

The rearrangement uses TRBV6-4 and TRBJ2-1; D gene unclear. The V gene's germline CDR1 is MRHNA and CDR2 SNTAGT. V gave up 6 bases and J gave up 6 bases, with 12 bases separating them. The CDR3 spans 13 residues. This chain's CDR3 is CASSQSPPNEQFF. CDR3 DNA sequence: TGTGCCAGCAGCCAGTCCCCCCCCAATGAGCAGTTCTTC.

The chain has TRBV6-5 and TRBJ1-6; TRBD1 agrees at 10 bases. Germline CDR1 MNHEY, CDR2 SVGAGI. V was pared by 5 bases and J by 8 bases, with 6 bases of the junction left unmatched. The length of the CDR3 is 15 residues. DNA for the CDR3: TGTGCCAGCAGTACCGACAGGGGGCAGGATTCACCCCTCCACTTT. Residues: CASSTDRGQDSPLHF.

This clone was counted once. The V and J genes are TRBV7-9 and TRBJ2-7; perhaps TRBD1 as D (6 bases). Germline V gene data show CDR1 as SEHNR and CDR2 as FQNEAQ (reference sequence). This CDR3 is 16 amino acids long. Trimming shortened V by 1 base and J by 2 bases, and 15 bases separated the two germline ends. In nucleotides, the CDR3 is TGTGCCAGCAGCTTAGGGAGGACAGTTCCAGCCTACGAGCAGTACTTC. Translation gives CASSLGRTVPAYEQYF.

The chain uses TRBV5-1 and TRBJ2-2; 9 bases align to TRBD2. This CDR3 comprises 18 residues. CDR1 SGHRS and CDR2 YFSETQ come from the germline V gene. Trimming removed 3 bases from V and 4 bases from J; junction bases left unmatched: 13. CDR3 in amino acids: CASSSGGIGLATTGELFF. The CDR3, as DNA: TGCGCCAGCAGCTCCGGGGGGATCGGACTAGCGACCACCGGGGAGCTGTTTTTT.

This chain uses TRBV4-1 with TRBJ1-1; a weak D match, TRBD1 (5 bases). Germline loops: CDR1 MGHRA, CDR2 YSYEKL. CDR3 length equals 15 residues. Trimming took off 0 bases at V and 10 bases at J, with 18 bases between the two ends. The CDR3 spells CASSQDGGARFRAFF. DNA for the CDR3: TGCGCCAGCAGCCAAGATGGAGGGGCCCGGTTCCGAGCTTTCTTT.

Here the CDR3 DNA reads TGCGCCAGCAGCTTGGCCCCAGGGGGTGGCTATGGCTACACCTTC. Protein: CASSLAPGGGYGYTF. The chain is built from TRBV5-1 and TRBJ1-2, with 7 bases fitting TRBD1. The length of the CDR3 is 15 residues. CDR1 and CDR2 from the germline V gene are SGHRS and YFSETQ. The V gene end was trimmed by 0 bases and the J gene end by 4 bases; junction bases not matched to a gene: 6.

This chain joins TRBV5-1 and TRBJ2-7, with D possibly TRBD1 on 5 matching bases. The CDR3 is made up of 13 amino acids. The germline V gene has CDR1 SGHRS and CDR2 YFSETQ. The V end lost 4 bases, the J end lost 2 bases, and 10 bases lay between the germline ends. In DNA, the CDR3 is TGCGCCAGCAGCGCAGACAGAACCTACGAGCAGTACTTC. Its protein product is CASSADRTYEQYF.

The chain is built from TRBV6-5 and TRBJ2-3, with a weak D call TRBD1 (5 bases). The CDR3 loop spans 15 amino acids. The V and J ends lost 5 bases and 6 bases respectively, with 18 bases between them. From germline, CDR1 is MNHEY and CDR2 SVGAGI. In DNA, the CDR3 is TGTGCCAGCAGTCCAGGGCGTCCCAGTGGGGATACGCAGTATTTT. This gives the protein CASSPGRPSGDTQYF.

The gene calls are TRBV10-1 and TRBJ1-1, with D hard to call. V shed 0 bases and J shed 1 base, with 9 bases lying between them. Germline CDR1 and CDR2: WNHNN and SYGVQD (reference sequence). The CDR3 length is 15 residues. The CDR3, as DNA: TGCGCCAGCAGTGAGTCGCGGGGTGGGAACACTGAAGCTTTCTTT. Translated: CASSESRGGNTEAFF.

The genes are TRBV7-7 and TRBJ1-4; no firm D call. The CDR3 totals 17 residues. From germline, CDR1 is SSHAT and CDR2 FNYEAQ (reference sequence). Trimming removed 1 base from V and 5 bases from J, with 17 bases in between. CDR3 protein: CASSLGGNGEQNEKLFF. The CDR3 nucleotides are TGTGCCAGCAGCTTAGGCGGAAACGGCGAACAAAATGAAAAACTGTTTTTT.

This chain connects TRBV7-8 to TRBJ2-3; D possibly corresponds to TRBD2 (6 bases). Germline CDR1 SGHVS, CDR2 FQNEAQ. Trimming left V 4 bases short and J 4 bases short, with 15 bases between. The CDR3 has 15 residues. The CDR3 DNA is TGTGCCAGCAGCTCCGCGGAGGGTCGGGCAGATACGCAGTATTTT. This translates into CASSSAEGRADTQYF. The full variable domain, with the rest looked up from reference TRBV7-8 and TRBJ2-3, is GAGVSQSPRYKVAKRGQDVALRCDPISGHVSLFWYQQALGQGPEFLTYFQNEAQLDKSGLPSDRFFAERPEGSVSTLKIQRTQQEDSAVYLCASSSAEGRADTQYFGPGTRLTVL.

The CDR3 DNA is TGCGCCAGCAGCTTGGAAGGAGTGGGACAACTTCGTCGCACTGAAGCTTTCTTT. It codes for CASSLEGVGQLRRTEAFF. The chain employs TRBV5-1 and TRBJ1-1, with D perhaps matching TRBD1 (6 bases). CDR3 length: 18 residues. Trimming pared 0 bases from V and 4 bases from J, leaving 22 bases between. Germline lookup yields CDR1 SGHRS and CDR2 YFSETQ.

J is TRBJ2-1 and V is TRBV7-8, with 7 positions matching TRBD2. J was trimmed by 2 bases and V by 4 bases; bases with no gene match: 5. The germline CDR1 and CDR2 sequences are SGHVS and FQNEAQ. The CDR3 is 15 residues long. As DNA, the CDR3 is TGTGCCAGCAGCTACGGGGGGTTCGCCTACAATGAGCAGTTCTTC. The encoded protein is CASSYGGFAYNEQFF.

V and J are TRBV5-5 and TRBJ2-2, with 12 nucleotides matching TRBD1. The CDR3 contains 16 residues. CDR1 and CDR2 (germline): SGHKS, YYEKEE (reference sequence). With V trimmed by 3 bases and J by 7 bases, 7 bases remained unmatched. The chain's CDR3 is CASSWGQGARGGELFF. In nucleotides, the CDR3 is TGTGCCAGCAGCTGGGGACAGGGGGCGCGGGGCGGGGAGCTGTTTTTT.

The genes are TRBV3-1 (or the pseudogene TRBV3-2) and TRBJ2-7; D not certain. Per the germline V gene, CDR1 is LGHDT and CDR2 is YNNKEL (reference sequence). The CDR3 consists of 11 residues. V lost 0 bases and J 9 bases, leaving 6 bases between the germline ends. The CDR3 coding sequence is TGTGCCAGCAGCCAAGAAGCGAGGCAGTACTTC. It yields the protein CASSQEARQYF.

This clone has just one count. The CDR3 protein is CASISPDSFGGYTF. The CDR3 DNA is TGTGCCAGCATCTCCCCGGACAGTTTCGGTGGCTACACCTTC. The rearrangement joins TRBV28 to TRBJ1-2, with a weak D call TRBD1 (6 bases). CDR1 MDHEN and CDR2 SYDVKM come from the germline V gene. This CDR3 has 14 residues. V shed 7 bases and J shed 7 bases, with 19 bases lying between them.

The rearrangement joins TRBV5-1 to TRBJ1-2; D might be TRBD1 (5 bases). The CDR3 spans 15 residues. Trimming removed 4 bases from V and 10 bases from J, with 23 bases in between. Germline V lookup: CDR1 SGHRS, CDR2 YFSETQ. Here the CDR3 DNA reads TGCGCCAGCAGCCCCCAAGGTGGGGCTGTTATAGACTACACCTTC. Translating it yields CASSPQGGAVIDYTF. Complete variable domain (other parts from reference TRBV5-1 and TRBJ1-2): KAGVTQTPRYLIKTRGQQVTLSCSPISGHRSVSWYQQTPGQGLQFLFEYFSETQRNKGNFPGRFSGRQFSNSRSEMNVSTLELGDSALYLCASSPQGGAVIDYTFGSGTRLTVV.

This chain joins TRBV3-1 (or the pseudogene TRBV3-2) and TRBJ2-1; 10 bases map to TRBD1. Trimming took 2 bases from V and 7 from J; bases not matched to a gene: 5. There are 15 residues in the CDR3. Per the germline V gene, CDR1 is LGHDT and CDR2 is YNNKEL (reference sequence). CDR3 in amino acids: CASSQTGTGVNEQFF. CDR3 sequence (DNA): TGTGCCAGCAGCCAAACCGGGACAGGGGTGAATGAGCAGTTCTTC.

The V gene is TRBV14, the J gene TRBJ1-1; 9 bases fit TRBD1. Germline lookup yields CDR1 SGHDN and CDR2 FVKESK. V trimming: 3 bases; J trimming: 7 bases; junction bases outside the gene matches: 12. This CDR3 has 16 amino acids. The CDR3 sequence is CASSQKTGTGKREAFF. CDR3 coding DNA: TGTGCCAGCAGCCAGAAAACCGGGACAGGGAAACGTGAAGCTTTCTTT.

The chain links TRBV12-3 or TRBV12-4 to TRBJ1-2, with TRBD1 identical over 10 bases. Germline trimming cut 7 bases from V and 8 bases from J; bases unmatched to any gene: 4. The CDR3 is made up of 12 amino acids. The CDR3 is CASTVDRGGYTF. DNA for the CDR3: TGTGCCAGCACCGTGGACAGGGGGGGCTACACCTTC.

The V and J genes are TRBV15 and TRBJ1-2; TRBD1 aligns across 10 bases. The CDR3 spans 14 residues. The V gene's germline CDR1 is LNHNV and CDR2 YYDKDF (reference sequence). V gave up 3 bases and J gave up 6 bases; unmatched junction bases: 4. The chain's CDR3 is CATSSDRGLHGYTF. In DNA, the CDR3 is TGTGCCACCAGCAGTGACAGGGGGCTCCATGGCTACACCTTC.